This TCR beta chain is from a study of shared clonotypes between healthy human individuals. Into CD45RA+ naive and CD45RA-negative memory subsets, the CD4+ cells were split. Clones were sequenced by immunoSEQ multiplex PCR, and TCRdb holds only the in-frame ones, with some missing. Among approximately 1.1 million clones, 75% to 85% were seen once, and the ten largest hold under 0.6%. This receptor was taken from a man younger than 30 in good health. Some clones in this sample may be carry-over from other donors' samples. The sequencing sample was made of memory CD4+ T cells from PBMCs. The subset denotes: CD45RA-negative fraction.

The CDR3 protein is CASSSVGAPNQPQHF. Written as DNA, the CDR3 is TGTGCCAGCAGTTCTGTGGGGGCGCCGAATCAGCCCCAGCATTTT. The V call is TRBV28, the J call TRBJ1-5, with D perhaps matching TRBD1 (6 bases). This CDR3 spans 15 amino acids. V was cut by 4 bases and J by 4 bases, with 14 bases left in between. CDR1 is MDHEN, CDR2 SYDVKM, per germline.